This T cell receptor beta chain originates from a study of CD8 T cells in ankylosing spondylitis. With regard to this clonotype: As yet, its antigen is unknown.

Notes on the study in general: Clones linked to disease were reported to show significant enrichment in matched ankylosing spondylitis synovial fluid. Apparently characteristic of ankylosing spondylitis blood was a TCR beta motif (eight highly homologous variants). Peripheral blood samples showed relatively rare disease-linked clones, and these clones were CD8+.

Preparation of TCR beta libraries was done by quantitative 5'-RACE with molecular barcodes. TCRdb used MiXCR to reprocess the 5' RACE reads, holding one entry per CDR3 protein. The data show roughly 150,000 distinct CDR3 sequences, approximately 9% seen once. Source material: blood, either unsorted or a sorted T cell fraction (not recorded which). The TCR sequence derives from a female donor with ankylosing spondylitis or in good health (not recorded which).

The chain's CDR3 is CASSLFRDSKEKLFF. CDR3 coding DNA: TGTGCCAGCAGTTTATTCCGGGACAGTAAGGAAAAACTGTTTTTT. The chain is built from TRBV12-3 or TRBV12-4 and TRBJ1-4, with 7 bases that match TRBD1. The CDR3 extends over 15 amino acids. Unmatched junction bases numbered 8, after V lost 2 bases and J lost 8 bases.